Detailed here is one TCR beta chain. Its cognate antigen is unknown. Histologic diagnosis was independently verified by two lung pathologists. Germline V gene sequence: CDR1 LNHDA, CDR2 SQIVND (reference sequence). The CDR3 runs to 12 residues. V was trimmed by 1 base and J by 5 bases, leaving 3 bases between them. This record belongs to a study of immune evolution from preneoplasia to lung adenocarcinoma. Findings of the study overall: Top clone frequencies peaked in normal lung, apparently declining through invasive adenocarcinoma. Later-stage lesions appeared to have more T cells, more diversity, less clonality.

Here immunoSEQ multiplex PCR was the method, and the copy in TCRdb shows in-frame clones only, minus some. The sample includes roughly 3,500 clones, 75% to 85% of them seen just once. The TCR originated in a person aged 70 to 79 with lung adenocarcinoma. The V gene is TRBV19, the J gene TRBJ2-4; unclear D gene. The specimen was FFPE lung adenocarcinoma in situ tissue. The CDR3 here is CASSIGQNIQYF. The CDR3 DNA is TGTGCCAGTAGTATAGGGCAAAACATTCAGTACTTC.